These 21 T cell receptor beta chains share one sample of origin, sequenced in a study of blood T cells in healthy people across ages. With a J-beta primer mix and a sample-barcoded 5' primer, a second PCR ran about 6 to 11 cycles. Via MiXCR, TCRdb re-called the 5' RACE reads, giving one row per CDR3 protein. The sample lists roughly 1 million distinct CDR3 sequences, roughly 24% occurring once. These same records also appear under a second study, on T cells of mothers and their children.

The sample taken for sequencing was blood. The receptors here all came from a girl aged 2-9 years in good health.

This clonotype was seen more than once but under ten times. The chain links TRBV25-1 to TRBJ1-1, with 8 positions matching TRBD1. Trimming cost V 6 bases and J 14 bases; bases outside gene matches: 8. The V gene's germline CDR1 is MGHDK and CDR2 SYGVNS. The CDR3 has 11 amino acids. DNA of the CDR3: TGTGCCAGCAGACAGGGGGGCCGGGGATTCTTT. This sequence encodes CASRQGGRGFF. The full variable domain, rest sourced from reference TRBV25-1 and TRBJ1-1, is EADIYQTPRYLVIGTGKKITLECSQTMGHDKMYWYQQDPGMELHLIHYSYGVNSTEKGDLSSESTVSRIRTEHFPLTLESARPSHTSQYLCASRQGGRGFFGQGTRLTVV.

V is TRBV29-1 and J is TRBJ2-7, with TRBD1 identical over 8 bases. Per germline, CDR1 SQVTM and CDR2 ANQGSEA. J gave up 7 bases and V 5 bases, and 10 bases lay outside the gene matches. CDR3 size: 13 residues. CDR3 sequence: CSVLGGQEGEQYF. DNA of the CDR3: TGCAGCGTTCTGGGGGGACAGGAGGGGGAGCAGTACTTC.

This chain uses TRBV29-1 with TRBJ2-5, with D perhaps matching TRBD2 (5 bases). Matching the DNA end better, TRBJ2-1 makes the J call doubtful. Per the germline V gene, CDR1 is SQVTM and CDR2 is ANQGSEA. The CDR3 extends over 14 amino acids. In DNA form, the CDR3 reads TGCAGCGTTGAGGGGTTAGCGCGCTACAATGAGCAGTTCTTC. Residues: CSVEGLARYNEQFF.

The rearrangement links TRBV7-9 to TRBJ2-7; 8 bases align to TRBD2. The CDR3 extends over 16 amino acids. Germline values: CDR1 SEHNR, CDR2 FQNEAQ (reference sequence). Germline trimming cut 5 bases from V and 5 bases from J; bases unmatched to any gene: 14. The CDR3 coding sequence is TGTGCCAGCAGCCCCCTCCAAGGGAGCGGGAGCCACGAGCAGTACTTC. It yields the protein CASSPLQGSGSHEQYF.

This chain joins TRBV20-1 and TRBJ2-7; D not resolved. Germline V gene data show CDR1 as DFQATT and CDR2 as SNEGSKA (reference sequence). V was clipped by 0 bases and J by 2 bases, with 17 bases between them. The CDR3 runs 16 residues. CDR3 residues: CSARDSRSAGAYEQYF. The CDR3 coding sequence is TGCAGTGCTAGAGATTCCCGCTCAGCCGGAGCCTACGAGCAGTACTTC.

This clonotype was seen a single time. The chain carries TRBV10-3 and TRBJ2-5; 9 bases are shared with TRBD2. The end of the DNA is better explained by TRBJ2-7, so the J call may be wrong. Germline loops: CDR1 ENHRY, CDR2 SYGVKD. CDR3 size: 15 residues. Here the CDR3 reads CAALGLAGSPDEQYF. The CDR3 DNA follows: TGTGCCGCCCTAGGGCTAGCGGGGTCCCCTGACGAGCAGTACTTC.

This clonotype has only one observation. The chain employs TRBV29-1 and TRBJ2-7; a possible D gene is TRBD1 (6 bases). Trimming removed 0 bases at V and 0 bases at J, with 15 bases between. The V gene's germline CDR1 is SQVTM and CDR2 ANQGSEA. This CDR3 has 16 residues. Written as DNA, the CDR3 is TGCAGCGTTGAAGATCAGGGGAGAGGGGTCTCCTACGAGCAGTACTTC. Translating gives CSVEDQGRGVSYEQYF.

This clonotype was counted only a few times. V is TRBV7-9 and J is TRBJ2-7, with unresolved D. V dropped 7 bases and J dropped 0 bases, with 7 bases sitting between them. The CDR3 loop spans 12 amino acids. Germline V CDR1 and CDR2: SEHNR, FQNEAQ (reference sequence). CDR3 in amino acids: CASNAHSYEQYF. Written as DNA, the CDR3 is TGTGCCAGCAATGCACACTCCTACGAGCAGTACTTC. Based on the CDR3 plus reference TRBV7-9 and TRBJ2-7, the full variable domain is DTGVSQNPRHKITKRGQNVTFRCDPISEHNRLYWYRQTLGQGPEFLTYFQNEAQLEKSRLLSDRFSAERPKGSFSTLEIQRTEQGDSAMYLCASNAHSYEQYFGPGTRLTVT.

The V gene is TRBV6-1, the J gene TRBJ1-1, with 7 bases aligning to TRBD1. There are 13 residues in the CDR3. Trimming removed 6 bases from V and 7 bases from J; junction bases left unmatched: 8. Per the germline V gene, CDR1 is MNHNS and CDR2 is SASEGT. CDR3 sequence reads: CASSRDREDEAFF. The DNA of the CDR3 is TGTGCCAGCAGCAGAGACAGGGAGGATGAAGCTTTCTTT.

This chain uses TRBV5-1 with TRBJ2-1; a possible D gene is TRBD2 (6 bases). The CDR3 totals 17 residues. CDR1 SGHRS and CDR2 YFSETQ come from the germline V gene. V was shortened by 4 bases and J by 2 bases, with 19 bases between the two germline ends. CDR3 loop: CASSPNTGTSPYNEQFF. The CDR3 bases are TGCGCCAGCAGCCCCAATACCGGGACTTCACCCTACAATGAGCAGTTCTTC.

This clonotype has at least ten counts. As DNA, the CDR3 is TGTGCCAGCAGTTTAGCGCTTAACTATGGCTACACCTTC. Protein: CASSLALNYGYTF. The J gene is TRBJ1-2, the V gene TRBV28; D is uncertain. The germline V gene has CDR1 MDHEN and CDR2 SYDVKM. The CDR3 spans 13 residues. V was pared by 2 bases and J by 1 base, with 5 bases between.

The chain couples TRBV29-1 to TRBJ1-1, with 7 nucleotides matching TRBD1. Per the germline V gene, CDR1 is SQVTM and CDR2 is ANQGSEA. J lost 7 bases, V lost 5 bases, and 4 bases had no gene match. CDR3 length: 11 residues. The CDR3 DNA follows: TGCAGCGTTACCCGGGACAGTGAAGCTTTCTTT. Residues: CSVTRDSEAFF.

CDR3 amino acids: CASSQALGQEAFF. In DNA, the CDR3 is TGCGCCAGCAGCCAAGCCCTGGGGCAGGAAGCTTTCTTT. The chain links TRBV4-1 to TRBJ1-1; D might be TRBD1 (5 bases). CDR3 size: 13 residues. Looked up from germline, CDR1 is MGHRA and CDR2 is YSYEKL. V was pared by 1 base and J by 8 bases, with 11 bases between.

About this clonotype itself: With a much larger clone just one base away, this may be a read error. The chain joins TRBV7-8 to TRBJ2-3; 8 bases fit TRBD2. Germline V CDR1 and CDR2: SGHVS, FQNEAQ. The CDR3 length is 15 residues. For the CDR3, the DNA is TGTGCCAGCAGCTTAGAGCGGGGGAGCACAGATATGCAGTATTTT. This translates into CASSLERGSTDMQYF.

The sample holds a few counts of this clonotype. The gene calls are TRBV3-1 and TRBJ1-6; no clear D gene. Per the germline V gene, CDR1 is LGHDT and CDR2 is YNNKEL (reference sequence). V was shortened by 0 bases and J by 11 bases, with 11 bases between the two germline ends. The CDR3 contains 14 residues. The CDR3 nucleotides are TGTGCCAGCAGCCAAGATACCCCACGTACACCCCTCCACTTT. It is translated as CASSQDTPRTPLHF.

The CDR3 DNA follows: TGTGCCAGCACCCAACAGGGGGCAAGGGGCTACACCTTC. Residues: CASTQQGARGYTF. The chain couples TRBV6-6 to TRBJ1-2, with 9 bases aligning to TRBD1. J gave up 8 bases and V 7 bases, and 8 bases lay outside the gene matches. Per the germline V gene, CDR1 is MNHNY and CDR2 is SVGAGI (reference sequence). This CDR3 is built from 13 residues.

The CDR3 sequence: CATSDFQQGATLTLPPYEQYF. The CDR3 coding sequence is TGTGCCACCAGTGATTTCCAACAGGGGGCTACTTTGACTTTACCTCCCTACGAGCAGTACTTC. The chain combines TRBV24-1 with TRBJ2-5; 9 bases map to TRBD1. The DNA matches TRBJ2-7 better at its end, which makes the J call doubtful. Germline loops: CDR1 KGHDR, CDR2 SFDVKD. The CDR3 sequence is 21 residues long.

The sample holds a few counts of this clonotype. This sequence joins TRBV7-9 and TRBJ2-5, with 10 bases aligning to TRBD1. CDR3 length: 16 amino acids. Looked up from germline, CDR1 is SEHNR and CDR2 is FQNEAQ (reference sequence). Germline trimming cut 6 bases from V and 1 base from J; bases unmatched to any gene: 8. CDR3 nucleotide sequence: TGTGCCAGCAGTCGTGGACAGGGGGGGATCCAAGAGACCCAGTACTTC. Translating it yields CASSRGQGGIQETQYF.

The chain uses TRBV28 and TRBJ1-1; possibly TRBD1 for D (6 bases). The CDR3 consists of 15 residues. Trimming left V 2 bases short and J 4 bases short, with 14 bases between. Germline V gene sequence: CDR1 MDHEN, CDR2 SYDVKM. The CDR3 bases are TGTGCCAGCAGTTTAGGCCCGGGGGCAATCACTGAAGCTTTCTTT. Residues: CASSLGPGAITEAFF.

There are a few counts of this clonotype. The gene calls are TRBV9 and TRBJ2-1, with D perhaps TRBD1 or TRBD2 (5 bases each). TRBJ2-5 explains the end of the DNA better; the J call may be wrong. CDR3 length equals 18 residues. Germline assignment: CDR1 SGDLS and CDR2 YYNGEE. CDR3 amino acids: CASSAPLGVRITGETQYF. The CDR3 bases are TGTGCCAGCAGCGCTCCCTTGGGGGTTCGGATTACTGGTGAGACCCAGTACTTC.

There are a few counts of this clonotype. The CDR3 DNA follows: TGTGCCAGCAGCACCTCAGGGGCGGCTTTCTTT. This sequence encodes CASSTSGAAFF. The rearrangement links TRBV6-2 or TRBV6-3 to TRBJ1-1; D is perhaps TRBD1 (6 bases). The CDR3 runs to 11 residues. V was trimmed by 6 bases and J by 11 bases, leaving 13 bases between them. Germline V gives CDR1 MNHEY, CDR2 SVGEGT.